The rows below give T cell receptor beta chains drawn from one sample of a study of CD8 T cells in ankylosing spondylitis. Each CDR3 protein gets one entry after TCRdb re-called the 5' RACE reads with MiXCR. The sample has 500,000 or so distinct CDR3 sequences; approximately 5.3% are singletons. The specimen was blood, either unsorted or a sorted T cell fraction (not recorded which). These receptors originate from a male donor with ankylosing spondylitis. The CDR3 runs from the conserved cysteine through the conserved F or W. A D gene is named only where the DNA matches it firmly. Some rows mark clone size as missing; the rest say once, few, many or name a class of expanded clone.

>TRBV5-1|many|TRBJ1-5|TRBD1
CASSLTGRGLKRQPQHF
TGCGCCAGCAGCCTGACTGGCAGGGGGTTGAAACGGCAGCCCCAGCATTTT
>TRBV20-1|many|TRBJ1-5|NA
CSAKIAGSRNQPQHF
TGCAGTGCAAAGATAGCAGGATCCCGCAATCAGCCCCAGCATTTT
>TRBV28|few|TRBJ1-2|TRBD1
CASSLWTGGNYGYTF
TGTGCCAGCAGTTTATGGACAGGGGGTAACTATGGCTACACCTTC
>TRBV7-2|many|TRBJ1-4|NA
CASSPQTANNEKLFF
TGTGCCAGCAGCCCCCAGACGGCCAATAATGAAAAACTGTTTTTT
>TRBV20-1|many|TRBJ2-3|NA
CSALRRGDHFTDTQYF
TGCAGTGCACTTAGGCGAGGGGACCATTTCACAGATACGCAGTATTTT
>TRBV5-6|many|TRBJ2-7|NA
CASRRGLSSYEQYF
TGTGCCAGCAGGAGGGGCCTCTCCTCCTACGAGCAGTACTTC
>TRBV7-9|many|TRBJ2-1|TRBD1
CASTRYPGQGVTEQFF
TGTGCCAGCACACGATATCCGGGACAGGGCGTAACTGAGCAGTTCTTC
>TRBV27|many|TRBJ2-2|NA
CASSSTGRTGELFF
TGTGCCAGCAGTTCAACTGGAAGGACCGGGGAGCTGTTTTTT
>TRBV20-1|NA|TRBJ2-5|TRBD1
CRAQDPDRGRETQYF
TGCAGGGCCCAGGATCCGGACAGGGGCCGGGAGACCCAGTACTTC
>TRBV20-1|NA|TRBJ1-2|NA
CSVARISRYGYTF
TGCAGTGTCGCCCGGATTAGCCGCTATGGCTACACCTTC
>TRBV5-1|NA|TRBJ2-5|NA
CASSLVWQETQYF
TGCGCCAGCAGCTTGGTTTGGCAAGAGACCCAGTACTTC
>TRBV12-3/TRBV12-4|NA|TRBJ1-2|NA
CASTATRDTTNYGYTF
TGTGCCAGCACCGCCACCCGGGACACCACTAACTATGGCTACACCTTC
>TRBV10-3|few|TRBJ1-4|NA
CAISENRNGGVEEKLFF
TGTGCCATCAGTGAGAATCGGAACGGGGGCGTAGAGGAAAAACTGTTTTTT
>TRBV5-1|many|TRBJ2-2|NA
CASSLEDRSTGELFF
TGCGCCAGCAGCCTCGAGGACCGTAGTACCGGGGAGCTGTTTTTT
>TRBV13|NA|TRBJ2-7|TRBD2
CASSYEGGRQYF
TGTGCCAGCAGCTACGAGGGAGGGCGGCAGTACTTC
>TRBV20-1|many|TRBJ2-3|TRBD2
CSASGGAFADTQYF
TGCAGTGCTAGCGGGGGGGCCTTCGCAGATACGCAGTATTTT
>TRBV20-1|many|TRBJ2-5|NA
CSASVFGSQETQYF
TGCAGTGCTAGCGTTTTCGGGTCCCAAGAGACCCAGTACTTC
>TRBV7-2|many|TRBJ2-2|NA
CASTRRTTRELFF
TGTGCCAGCACCCGAAGAACGACTCGGGAGCTGTTTTTT
>TRBV5-1|many|TRBJ2-5|NA
CASSPLSTLEETQYF
TGCGCCAGCAGCCCCCTGTCGACATTGGAAGAGACCCAGTACTTC
>TRBV12-3/TRBV12-4|many|TRBJ2-1|TRBD2
CASTSSGFGNEQFF
TGTGCCAGCACCTCTAGCGGTTTCGGCAATGAGCAGTTCTTC
>TRBV18|few|TRBJ2-7|NA
CASSPTPRVYEQYF
TGTGCCAGCTCACCAACTCCCAGGGTTTACGAGCAGTACTTC
>TRBV29-1|NA|TRBJ1-1|TRBD1
CSVVQGDGKAFF
TGCAGCGTTGTACAGGGGGATGGGAAAGCTTTCTTT
>TRBV6-1|NA|TRBJ1-5|NA
CASSDRLQPQHF
TGTGCCAGCAGTGATAGACTACAGCCCCAGCATTTT
>TRBV12-3/TRBV12-4|many|TRBJ1-6|NA
CASGRSSYNSPLHF
TGTGCCAGCGGCCGGAGCTCCTATAATTCACCCCTCCACTTT
>TRBV7-8|many|TRBJ2-3|TRBD2
CASSLAGRGSTDTQYF
TGTGCCAGCAGCTTAGCGGGGCGGGGGAGCACAGATACGCAGTATTTT
>TRBV6-1|many|TRBJ2-3|NA
CASSESGRGRADTQYF
TGTGCCAGCAGTGAATCCGGACGGGGAAGGGCAGATACGCAGTATTTT
>TRBV20-1|many|TRBJ2-7|TRBD2
CSARLLAGGLQSYEQYF
TGCAGTGCTAGGTTGTTAGCGGGGGGTCTCCAGTCCTACGAGCAGTACTTC
>TRBV9|many|TRBJ1-6|TRBD1
CASSPHPGGDNSPLHF
TGTGCCAGCAGCCCCCACCCAGGGGGTGATAATTCACCCCTCCACTTT
>TRBV5-1|many|TRBJ1-1|NA
CASSLDSRGNTEAFF
TGCGCCAGCAGCTTGGACAGCCGGGGAAACACTGAAGCTTTCTTT
>TRBV20-1|many|TRBJ2-7|NA
CSARRQGPGYEQYF
TGCAGTGCTAGAAGGCAGGGGCCGGGGTACGAGCAGTACTTC
>TRBV20-1|many|TRBJ2-1|NA
CRAARAYNEQFF
TGCAGGGCAGCGAGGGCCTACAATGAGCAGTTCTTC
>TRBV20-1|NA|TRBJ2-1|NA
CSARGRSLYNEQFF
TGCAGTGCTAGGGGGCGGAGTCTCTACAATGAGCAGTTCTTC
>TRBV4-1|few|TRBJ1-2|NA
CASSLRSGTSRGYTF
TGCGCCAGCAGCCTCAGGTCCGGGACTTCCCGCGGCTACACCTTC
>TRBV20-1|many|TRBJ1-6|TRBD1
CSAREGGTASPLHF
TGCAGTGCTAGAGAGGGTGGGACAGCCTCACCCCTCCACTTT
>TRBV5-1|many|TRBJ2-2|TRBD2
CASGLASGTFTGELFF
TGCGCCAGCGGCCTGGCTAGCGGGACATTCACCGGGGAGCTGTTTTTT
>TRBV11-2|many|TRBJ2-4|NA
CASSLGPGEELAKNIQYF
TGTGCCAGCAGCTTAGGTCCCGGGGAGGAACTAGCCAAAAACATTCAGTACTTC
>TRBV2|NA|TRBJ1-1|NA
CASATPMNTEAFF
TGTGCCAGCGCGACCCCTATGAACACTGAAGCTTTCTTT
>TRBV18|many|TRBJ1-6|NA
CASSPQDTDSPLHF
TGTGCCAGCTCACCACAGGACACGGATTCACCCCTCCACTTT
>TRBV9|few|TRBJ2-1|TRBD2
CASSAGTSGMYNEQFF
TGTGCCAGCAGCGCCGGGACTAGCGGGATGTACAATGAGCAGTTCTTC
>TRBV12-3/TRBV12-4|many|TRBJ2-7|TRBD2
CASSSGLLEQYF
TGTGCCAGCAGTTCGGGACTACTCGAGCAGTACTTC
>TRBV28|many|TRBJ1-1|NA
CASSLIRTGRRNTEAFF
TGTGCCAGCAGTTTGATACGTACAGGGCGTAGGAACACTGAAGCTTTCTTT
>TRBV20-1|many|TRBJ2-3|NA
CSANLVRRASAPPSDTQYF
TGCAGTGCTAACCTCGTCCGAAGGGCTAGCGCCCCGCCCTCGGATACGCAGTATTTT
>TRBV9|few|TRBJ2-5|NA
CASSFDGTPETQYF
TGTGCCAGCAGCTTCGACGGCACGCCAGAGACCCAGTACTTC
>TRBV5-5|NA|TRBJ2-1|NA
CASTQERLARDSYNEQFF
TGTGCCAGCACCCAGGAGAGGCTAGCCCGCGACTCCTACAATGAGCAGTTCTTC
>TRBV20-1|many|TRBJ2-1|TRBD2
CSASIGGNYNEQFF
TGCAGTGCTAGCATCGGGGGGAACTACAATGAGCAGTTCTTC
>TRBV20-1|NA|TRBJ2-7|NA
CSAMGGPQGPYEQYF
TGCAGTGCGATGGGGGGGCCACAGGGCCCCTACGAGCAGTACTTC
>TRBV5-1|NA|TRBJ2-3|NA
CASSLEQRLDTQYF
TGCGCCAGCAGCTTGGAACAGCGCTTAGATACGCAGTATTTT